These T cell receptor beta chains were read from a single sample in a study of T cell responses to AZD1222 COVID-19 vaccine. Measured with immunoSEQ multiplex PCR; TCRdb has only the in-frame clones, and not every one. Among roughly 99,000 clones listed, 87% were seen once. The sample consisted of peripheral blood, taken 28 days after the second AZD1222 dose. Every receptor here comes from an adult who received the AZD1222 COVID-19 vaccine. The CDR3 runs from the conserved cysteine through the conserved F or W. The D gene is left open where the match is weak. Size tells how often a clone was seen (once, few, many) or the class of an expanded clone, and some rows leave it out.

J | D | V | size | CDR3 | DNA
TRBJ2-7 | . | TRBV9 | . | CASSVGQDPVYEQYF | TGTGCCAGCAGCGTAGGACAGGATCCTGTCTACGAGCAGTACTTC
TRBJ1-1 | . | TRBV28 | few | CASSLEEDTEAFF | TGTGCCAGCAGTTTGGAGGAGGACACTGAAGCTTTCTTT
TRBJ2-5 | TRBD1 | TRBV5-1 | . | CASSYSGTGTQETQYF | TGCGCCAGCAGCTATTCCGGGACAGGGACCCAAGAGACCCAGTACTTC
TRBJ1-1 | TRBD1 | TRBV19 | . | CASSRDSNTEAFF | TGTGCCAGTAGTAGGGACAGTAACACTGAAGCTTTCTTT
TRBJ2-1 | . | TRBV3-1/TRBV3-2 | . | CASSQVSRSSYNEQFF | TGTGCCAGCAGCCAAGTGTCTAGGAGCTCCTACAATGAGCAGTTCTTC
TRBJ1-2 | . | TRBV3-1/TRBV3-2 | . | CASSQERGEGGLNYGYTF | TGTGCCAGCAGCCAAGAAAGGGGTGAGGGCGGATTAAACTATGGCTACACCTTC
TRBJ2-1 | . | TRBV29-1 | . | CSVERTQNKVQFF | TGCAGCGTTGAGCGGACACAAAACAAAGTGCAGTTCTTC
TRBJ1-2 | . | TRBV5-6 | . | CASSPGTTYYGYTF | TGTGCCAGCAGCCCGGGGACAACTTACTATGGCTACACCTTC
TRBJ2-5 | . | TRBV2 | . | CASKGVGGAIETQYF | TGTGCCAGCAAAGGGGTTGGGGGGGCGATAGAGACCCAGTACTTC
TRBJ1-1 | . | TRBV9 | . | CASSPQGQPNTEAFF | TGTGCCAGCAGCCCCCAGGGACAACCGAACACTGAAGCTTTCTTT
TRBJ1-2 | . | TRBV13 | . | CASSLGSDSYGYTF | TGTGCCAGCAGCTTAGGTAGCGACAGCTATGGCTACACCTTC
TRBJ2-1 | . | TRBV6-5 | . | CASSSPGHEQFF | TGTGCCAGCAGTTCCCCGGGTCATGAGCAGTTCTTC
TRBJ1-3 | . | TRBV27 | few | CASSPSSGNTIYF | TGTGCCAGCAGCCCGAGCTCTGGAAACACCATATATTTT
TRBJ2-2 | . | TRBV5-4 | . | CASSLVQGESGELFF | TGTGCCAGCAGCTTGGTTCAGGGTGAAAGCGGGGAGCTGTTTTTT
TRBJ1-2 | . | TRBV18 | few | CASSPRQEWGLGYTF | TGTGCCAGCTCACCAAGACAGGAGTGGGGGCTTGGCTACACCTTC
TRBJ2-1 | . | TRBV27 | . | CASSFLKTSGHEQFF | TGTGCCAGCAGTTTCCTAAAGACAAGCGGCCATGAGCAGTTCTTC
TRBJ2-7 | . | TRBV6-5 | . | CASSSPGGPLEQYF | TGTGCCAGCAGTTCCCCTGGGGGTCCTTTGGAGCAGTACTTC
TRBJ2-1 | TRBD1 | TRBV11-2 | . | CASSLGAGGNEQFF | TGTGCCAGCAGCTTAGGTGCAGGGGGCAATGAGCAGTTCTTC